The clone carrying this T cell receptor beta chain was detected once. This record belongs to a study of multiple sclerosis patients with progressive multifocal leukoencephalopathy. Produced via immunoSEQ multiplex PCR; TCRdb's table is partial and in-frame only. The table shows about 31,000 clones, with more than 70% occurring only once. Germline CDR1 reads SGHKS; CDR2 reads YYEKEE (reference sequence). V was shortened by 0 bases and J by 4 bases, with 10 bases between the two germline ends. CDR3 length: 14 residues. Described time point: time of PML onset. Specimen: PBMCs, collected from a patient treated with natalizumab. The rearrangement uses TRBV5-5 and TRBJ1-2; the D is unclear. This receptor was identified in a woman aged 30 to 39 with progressive multifocal leukoencephalopathy. In DNA form, the CDR3 reads TGTGCCAGCAGCTTGGAGGTGAGGGCCTATGGCTACACCTTC. This encodes CASSLEVRAYGYTF.